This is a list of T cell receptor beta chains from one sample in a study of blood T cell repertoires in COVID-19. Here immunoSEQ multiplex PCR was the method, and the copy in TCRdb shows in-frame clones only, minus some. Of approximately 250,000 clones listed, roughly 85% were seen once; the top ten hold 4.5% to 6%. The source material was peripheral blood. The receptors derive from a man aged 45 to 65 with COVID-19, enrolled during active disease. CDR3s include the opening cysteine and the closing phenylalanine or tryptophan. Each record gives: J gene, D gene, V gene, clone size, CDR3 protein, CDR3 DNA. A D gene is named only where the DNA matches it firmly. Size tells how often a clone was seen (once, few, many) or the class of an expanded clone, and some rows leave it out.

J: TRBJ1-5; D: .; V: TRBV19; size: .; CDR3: CASSNRGGNQPQHF; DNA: TGTGCCAGTAGTAATAGGGGAGGTAATCAGCCCCAGCATTTT
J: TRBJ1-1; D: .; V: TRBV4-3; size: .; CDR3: CASSSRGNTEAFF; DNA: TGCGCCAGCAGTTCTAGGGGGAACACTGAAGCTTTCTTT
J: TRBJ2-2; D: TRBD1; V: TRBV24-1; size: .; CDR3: CATGQVAGELFF; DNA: TGTGCCACTGGACAGGTGGCCGGGGAGCTGTTTTTT
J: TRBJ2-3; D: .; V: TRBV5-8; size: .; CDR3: CASSKLGQMRPDTQYF; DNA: TGTGCCAGCAGCAAGCTGGGACAAATGAGGCCAGATACGCAGTATTTT
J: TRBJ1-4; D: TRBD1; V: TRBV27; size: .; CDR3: CASSLTDRGEKLFF; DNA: TGTGCCAGCAGTTTGACGGACAGGGGTGAAAAACTGTTTTTT
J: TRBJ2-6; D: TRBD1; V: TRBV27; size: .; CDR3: CASRTGGSGANVLTF; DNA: TGTGCCAGCAGGACAGGGGGCTCTGGGGCCAACGTCCTGACTTTC
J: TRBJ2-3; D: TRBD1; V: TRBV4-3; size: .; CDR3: CASSQDRGPGLTDTQYF; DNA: TGCGCCAGCAGCCAAGATAGGGGGCCCGGACTCACAGATACGCAGTATTTT
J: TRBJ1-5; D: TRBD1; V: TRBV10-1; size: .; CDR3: CASTSGGQPQHF; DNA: TGCGCCAGCACCTCAGGGGGTCAGCCCCAGCATTTT
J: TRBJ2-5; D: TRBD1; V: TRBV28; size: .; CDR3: CASRKDRDQETQYF; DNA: TGTGCCAGCAGGAAAGACAGGGACCAAGAGACCCAGTACTTC
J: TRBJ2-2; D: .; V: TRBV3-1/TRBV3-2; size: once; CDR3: CASSQANRANTGELFF; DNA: TGTGCCAGCAGCCAAGCAAACAGAGCTAACACCGGGGAGCTGTTTTTT
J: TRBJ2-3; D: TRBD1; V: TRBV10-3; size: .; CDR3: CAISESGTENTQYF; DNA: TGTGCCATCAGTGAGTCAGGGACAGAAAATACGCAGTATTTT
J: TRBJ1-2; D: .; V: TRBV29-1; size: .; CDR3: CSAKGGVGYTF; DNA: TGCAGCGCCAAAGGGGGGGTTGGCTACACCTTC
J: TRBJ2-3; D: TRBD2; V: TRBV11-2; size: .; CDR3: CASSKSGGASDTQYF; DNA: TGTGCCAGCAGCAAAAGCGGGGGGGCATCAGATACGCAGTATTTT
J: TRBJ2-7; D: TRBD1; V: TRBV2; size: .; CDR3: CASSLQGSSYEQYF; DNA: TGTGCCAGCAGTCTACAGGGGAGCTCCTACGAGCAGTACTTC
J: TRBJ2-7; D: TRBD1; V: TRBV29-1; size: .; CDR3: CSVARQGEQYF; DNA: TGCAGCGTCGCCCGACAGGGCGAGCAGTACTTC
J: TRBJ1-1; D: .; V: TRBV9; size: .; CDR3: CASSLHPDSGVTEAFF; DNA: TGTGCCAGCAGCCTCCACCCAGACAGCGGGGTCACTGAAGCTTTCTTT
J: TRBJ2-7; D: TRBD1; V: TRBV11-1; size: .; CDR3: CASSRDRDEQYF; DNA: TGTGCCAGCAGCCGAGACAGGGACGAGCAGTACTTC
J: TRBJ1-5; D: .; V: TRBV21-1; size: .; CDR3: CASSKCAGAGNQPQHF; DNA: TGTGCCAGCAGCAAGTGTGCGGGGGCTGGGAATCAGCCCCAGCATTTT
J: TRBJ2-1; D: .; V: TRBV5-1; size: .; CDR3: CASSLGQAANEQFF; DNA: TGCGCCAGCAGCTTGGGACAGGCCGCCAATGAGCAGTTCTTC
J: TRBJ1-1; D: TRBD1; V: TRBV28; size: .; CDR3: CASRQGLARGTEAFF; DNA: TGTGCCAGCCGACAGGGTTTGGCCAGGGGCACTGAAGCTTTCTTT
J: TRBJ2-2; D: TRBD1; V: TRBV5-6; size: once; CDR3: CASSLEASGGGELFF; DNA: TGTGCCAGCAGCTTAGAGGCCTCAGGGGGCGGGGAGCTGTTTTTT
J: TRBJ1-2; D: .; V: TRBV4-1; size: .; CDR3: CASSQDRGQLYGYTF; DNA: TGCGCCAGCAGCCAAGATCGCGGACAGCTTTATGGCTACACCTTC
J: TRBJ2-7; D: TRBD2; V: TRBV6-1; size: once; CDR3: CASSEVPMGGSYEQYF; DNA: TGTGCCAGCAGTGAAGTCCCTATGGGGGGGTCCTACGAGCAGTACTTC
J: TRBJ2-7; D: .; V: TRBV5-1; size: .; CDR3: CASSLASHYEQYF; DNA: TGCGCCAGCAGCTTGGCCAGTCACTACGAGCAGTACTTC
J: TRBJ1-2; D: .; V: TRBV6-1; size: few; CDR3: CASSKGGGSYGYTF; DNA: TGTGCCAGCAGCAAAGGGGGGGGGAGCTATGGCTACACCTTC
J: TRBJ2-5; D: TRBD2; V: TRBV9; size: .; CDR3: CASSITSGGETQYF; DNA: TGTGCCAGCAGCATAACTAGCGGGGGAGAGACCCAGTACTTC
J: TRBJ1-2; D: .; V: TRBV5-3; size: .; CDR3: CARSYRAFYGYTF; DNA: TGTGCCAGAAGCTATAGAGCCTTTTATGGCTACACCTTC
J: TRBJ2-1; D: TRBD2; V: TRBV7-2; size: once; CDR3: CASSLASLLAGAYNEQFF; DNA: TGTGCCAGCAGCTTAGCCTCCCTACTAGCGGGTGCCTACAATGAGCAGTTCTTC
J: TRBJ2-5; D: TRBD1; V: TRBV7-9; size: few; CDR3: CASSKAQGYREETQYF; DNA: TGTGCCAGCAGCAAAGCACAGGGGTATCGGGAAGAGACCCAGTACTTC
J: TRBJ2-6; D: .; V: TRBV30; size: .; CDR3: CAWSSGPGANVLTF; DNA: TGTGCCTGGAGTTCAGGGCCTGGGGCCAACGTCCTGACTTTC
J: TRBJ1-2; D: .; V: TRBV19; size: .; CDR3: CASSINQGNGGYTF; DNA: TGTGCCAGTAGTATAAACCAGGGAAACGGCGGCTACACCTTC
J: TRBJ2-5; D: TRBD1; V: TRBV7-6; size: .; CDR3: CASSLDRGQETQYF; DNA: TGTGCCAGCAGCTTAGACAGGGGGCAAGAGACCCAGTACTTC
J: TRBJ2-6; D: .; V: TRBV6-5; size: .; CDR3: CASRGVVSGANVLTF; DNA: TGTGCCAGCAGGGGCGTAGTCTCTGGGGCCAACGTCCTGACTTTC
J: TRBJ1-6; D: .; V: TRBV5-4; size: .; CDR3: CASSLAFGAGGNSPLHF; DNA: TGTGCCAGCAGCTTGGCCTTTGGGGCCGGCGGTAATTCACCCCTCCACTTT
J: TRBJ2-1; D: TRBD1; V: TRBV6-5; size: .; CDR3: CASSYYRGNEQFF; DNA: TGTGCCAGCAGTTACTACAGGGGCAATGAGCAGTTCTTC
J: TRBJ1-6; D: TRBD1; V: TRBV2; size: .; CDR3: CASSDKGAVSPLHF; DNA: TGTGCCAGCAGTGATAAGGGGGCGGTTTCACCCCTCCACTTT
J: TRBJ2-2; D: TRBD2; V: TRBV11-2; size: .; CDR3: CASSPMAGGFGELFF; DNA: TGTGCCAGCAGCCCAATGGCGGGGGGGTTCGGGGAGCTGTTTTTT
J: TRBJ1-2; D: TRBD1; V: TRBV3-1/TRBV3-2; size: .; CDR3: CASSQGQGRNGYTF; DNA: TGTGCCAGCAGCCAAGGACAGGGACGGAATGGCTACACCTTC
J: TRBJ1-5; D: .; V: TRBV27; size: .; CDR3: CASSWRRGNQPQHF; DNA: TGTGCCAGCAGTTGGAGGAGGGGCAATCAGCCCCAGCATTTT
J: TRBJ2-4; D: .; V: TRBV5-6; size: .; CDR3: CASSNPIAKNIQYF; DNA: TGTGCCAGCAGCAATCCCATAGCCAAAAACATTCAGTACTTC
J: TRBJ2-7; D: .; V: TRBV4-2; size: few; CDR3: CASSQDKIKGVSYEQYF; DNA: TGTGCCAGCAGCCAAGATAAAATTAAAGGGGTCTCCTACGAGCAGTACTTC
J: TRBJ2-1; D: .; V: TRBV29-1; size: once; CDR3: CGLGESSYNEQFF; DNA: TGCGGTCTGGGCGAGAGCTCCTACAATGAGCAGTTCTTC
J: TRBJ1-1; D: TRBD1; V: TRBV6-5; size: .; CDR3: CASSTTGAMNTEAFF; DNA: TGTGCCAGCAGCACGACAGGGGCCATGAACACTGAAGCTTTCTTT